The next 30 T cell receptor beta chains were all read from a single sample in a study of technical replicates of blood from a few donors. The repertoire was sequenced with immunoSEQ multiplex PCR; TCRdb's copy has only in-frame clones and lacks some. The sample records more than 70,000 clones, about 92% being singletons. The material sequenced was T cells isolated from PBMCs. These receptors were obtained from a human donor in good health.

This chain links TRBV7-2 with TRBJ2-7; 7 bases are shared with TRBD2. CDR3 size: 14 residues. Trimming took 1 base from V and 2 from J; bases not matched to a gene: 2. The germline CDR1 and CDR2 sequences are SGHTA and FQGNSA. The CDR3 bases are TGTGCCAGCAGCTTAGGAACTAGCGCCTACGAGCAGTACTTC. Its protein is CASSLGTSAYEQYF.

A single count supports this clone. J is TRBJ1-3 and V is TRBV25-1; D gene uncertain. Germline V gene sequence: CDR1 MGHDK, CDR2 SYGVNS. The CDR3 consists of 17 residues. V lost 3 bases, J lost 3 bases, and 18 bases lay in between. The CDR3 DNA reads as TGTGCCAGCAGTGACCTTCCCGGGAGGTTGGGTGGAAACACCATATATTTT. Its protein is CASSDLPGRLGGNTIYF.

CDR3 sequence: CASSLLAGGFSKETQYF. DNA for the CDR3: TGTGCCAGCAGCTTACTAGCGGGGGGCTTTTCGAAAGAGACCCAGTACTTC. This rearrangement joins TRBV11-2 to TRBJ2-5, with 11 bases matching TRBD2. The V gene's germline CDR1 is SGHAT and CDR2 FQNNGV. CDR3 length: 17 amino acids. After removal of 2 bases from V and 3 bases from J, the junction contained 8 bases not matched to a gene. Filled out from reference TRBV11-2 and TRBJ2-5, the complete variable domain reads EAGVAQSPRYKIIEKRQSVAFWCNPISGHATLYWYQQILGQGPKLLIQFQNNGVVDDSQLPKDRFSAERLKGVDSTLKIQPAKLEDSAVYLCASSLLAGGFSKETQYFGPGTRLLVL.

The chain has TRBV29-1 and TRBJ1-2; 9 positions agree with TRBD1. The V gene end was trimmed by 7 bases and the J gene end by 4 bases; junction bases not matched to a gene: 10. Germline V gene sequence: CDR1 SQVTM, CDR2 ANQGSEA. CDR3 size: 14 residues. This CDR3 reads CSAKATGQGYGYTF. The DNA of the CDR3 is TGCAGCGCTAAAGCCACGGGACAGGGCTATGGCTACACCTTC.

The V call is TRBV13, the J call TRBJ2-2; D is possibly TRBD2 (5 bases). V lost 4 bases, J lost 6 bases, and 6 bases lay in between. Germline V gene sequence: CDR1 PRHDT, CDR2 FYEKMQ (reference sequence). The CDR3 spans 12 residues. This CDR3 reads CASSSGSGELFF. The CDR3 bases are TGTGCCAGCAGCTCGGGGTCCGGGGAGCTGTTTTTT.

This clone was detected once. The rearrangement uses TRBV6-4 and TRBJ2-2; tentatively, D is TRBD1 (5 bases). V lost 5 bases, J lost 8 bases, and 12 bases lay in between. This CDR3 is 13 amino acids long. Germline CDR1 MRHNA, CDR2 SNTAGT. The CDR3 DNA follows: TGTGCCAGCAGTCTTCAGGGCCTTGGGGAGCTGTTTTTT. It yields the protein CASSLQGLGELFF.

This clone was counted between two and nine times. V is TRBV11-2 and J is TRBJ2-3, with 7 bases aligning to TRBD2. The CDR3 is 16 residues long. J lost 2 bases, V lost 0 bases, and 5 bases had no gene match. In germline, CDR1 is SGHAT, CDR2 FQNNGV. The CDR3 bases are TGTGCCAGCAGCTTAGAGGCGGGGGTGAACACAGATACGCAGTATTTT. It encodes CASSLEAGVNTDTQYF. Full variable domain (outside the CDR3, taken from reference TRBV11-2 and TRBJ2-3): EAGVAQSPRYKIIEKRQSVAFWCNPISGHATLYWYQQILGQGPKLLIQFQNNGVVDDSQLPKDRFSAERLKGVDSTLKIQPAKLEDSAVYLCASSLEAGVNTDTQYFGPGTRLTVL.

V is TRBV5-1 and J is TRBJ1-1, with D possibly TRBD1 on 6 matching bases. The CDR3 is made up of 15 amino acids. V lost 0 bases and J lost 0, with 9 bases in between. Germline V gene sequence: CDR1 SGHRS, CDR2 YFSETQ. The CDR3 spells CASSLVWDMNTEAFF. CDR3 bases: TGCGCCAGCAGCTTGGTTTGGGACATGAACACTGAAGCTTTCTTT.

This sequence joins TRBV9 and TRBJ2-7, with TRBD1 matching over 8 bases. CDR1 SGDLS and CDR2 YYNGEE come from the germline V gene. The trim removed 3 bases at V and 0 bases at J, leaving 2 bases unmatched. This CDR3 region has 14 residues. DNA of the CDR3: TGTGCCAGCAGCGCTCAGGGGGCCTCCTACGAGCAGTACTTC. Translation gives CASSAQGASYEQYF.

The chain employs TRBV5-1 and TRBJ2-1; 9 bases fit TRBD2. The CDR3 is 15 residues long. The junction had 5 bases not matched to a gene; V was cut back by 0 bases and J by 7 bases. Germline CDR1 SGHRS, CDR2 YFSETQ. CDR3 protein: CASSLVSGSTNEQFF. The CDR3 bases are TGCGCCAGCAGCTTGGTTAGCGGGAGTACGAATGAGCAGTTCTTC.

This clone has only one observation. The chain is built from TRBV9 and TRBJ1-2; the D gene is possibly TRBD1 (5 bases). Trimming took 1 base from V and 7 from J, leaving 14 bases between them. The length of the CDR3 is 14 residues. Germline V gene sequence: CDR1 SGDLS, CDR2 YYNGEE. CDR3 DNA sequence: TGTGCCAGCAGCGTATCCCAGGGCCTAGGTGGCTACACCTTC. It encodes CASSVSQGLGGYTF.

The chain employs TRBV2 and TRBJ2-2, with 10 nucleotides matching TRBD2. J gave up 4 bases and V 4 bases, and 0 bases lay outside the gene matches. The CDR3 is made up of 14 amino acids. Germline CDR1 is SNHLY and CDR2 is FYNNEI. The CDR3 DNA reads TGTGCCAGCAGTGGGACTAGCGGCACCGGGGAGCTGTTTTTT. Its translation: CASSGTSGTGELFF. The full variable domain, rest sourced from reference TRBV2 and TRBJ2-2, is EPEVTQTPSHQVTQMGQEVILRCVPISNHLYFYWYRQILGQKVEFLVSFYNNEISEKSEIFDDQFSVERPDGSNFTLKIRSTKLEDSAMYFCASSGTSGTGELFFGEGSRLTVL.

J is TRBJ2-6 and V is TRBV13; 9 nucleotides match TRBD2. The CDR3 totals 17 residues. Germline V CDR1 and CDR2: PRHDT, FYEKMQ (reference sequence). V dropped 3 bases and J dropped 0; count of bases not matched to a gene: 3. The CDR3 here is CASSLASGASGANVLTF. The CDR3, as DNA: TGTGCCAGCAGCTTGGCTAGCGGGGCCTCTGGGGCCAACGTCCTGACTTTC.

The chain combines TRBV6-1 with TRBJ2-1; no reliable D call. Between the trimmed V and J ends, which lost 3 bases and 8 bases, there was a span of 8 bases. Germline loops: CDR1 MNHNS, CDR2 SASEGT. The length of the CDR3 is 12 residues. CDR3 nucleotide sequence: TGTGCCAGCAGTGATACCCGGGATGAGCAGTTCTTC. It encodes CASSDTRDEQFF.

This clone occurred once. V usage is TRBV5-6 and J usage is TRBJ1-5; weak D call: TRBD1 (5 bases). Germline V lookup: CDR1 SGHDT, CDR2 YYEEEE. V was shortened by 4 bases and J by 8 bases, with 19 bases between the two germline ends. The CDR3 spans 15 residues. CDR3 amino acids: CASSRLGIGGEPQHF. The CDR3 DNA reads TGTGCCAGCAGCCGCTTAGGAATCGGAGGGGAGCCCCAGCATTTT.

The chain has TRBV5-1 and TRBJ2-7, with TRBD1 matching over 7 bases. Unmatched junction bases numbered 11, after V lost 2 bases and J lost 3 bases. The V gene's germline CDR1 is SGHRS and CDR2 YFSETQ. The CDR3 is 16 amino acids. Here the CDR3 DNA reads TGCGCCAGCAGCTTAGACAGGGACAACTTGGTCTACGAGCAGTACTTC. Protein sequence: CASSLDRDNLVYEQYF.

J is TRBJ1-2 and V is TRBV5-6; no reliable D call. Looked up from germline, CDR1 is SGHDT and CDR2 is YYEEEE. The CDR3 contains 12 residues. With 3 bases removed from V and 7 bases from J, the gap between germline ends came to 10 bases. The CDR3 DNA is TGTGCCAGCAGCTCCTCAGGCCTTGGCTACACCTTC. Translated, it gives CASSSSGLGYTF.

The rearrangement links TRBV28 to TRBJ2-5, with a possible D match to TRBD1 (6 bases). The CDR3 totals 14 residues. The germline V gene has CDR1 MDHEN and CDR2 SYDVKM. Between the trimmed V and J ends, which lost 5 bases and 12 bases, there was a span of 22 bases. This CDR3 is CASSPHLISQGEYF. Here the CDR3 DNA reads TGTGCCAGCAGTCCACACCTTATCTCACAGGGAGAGTACTTC.

CDR3 protein: CSVEGARNTGELFF. In DNA form, the CDR3 reads TGCAGCGTTGAAGGGGCGCGGAACACCGGGGAGCTGTTTTTT. J is TRBJ2-2 and V is TRBV29-1; D unresolved. The CDR3 spans 14 residues. V lost 1 base and J 1 base, leaving 7 bases between the germline ends. Looked up from germline, CDR1 is SQVTM and CDR2 is ANQGSEA.

The chain employs TRBV4-1 and TRBJ2-2; D gene ambiguous. V was clipped by 1 base and J by 2 bases, with 14 bases between them. This CDR3 has 17 amino acids. Germline values: CDR1 MGHRA, CDR2 YSYEKL. DNA for the CDR3: TGCGCCAGCAGCCAAGGGCAGGCCCGAGATAACACCGGGGAGCTGTTTTTT. It translates to CASSQGQARDNTGELFF.

The chain couples TRBV6-1 to TRBJ2-7; D gene uncertain. V lost 8 bases and J lost 1, with 18 bases in between. The CDR3 has 15 residues. Germline CDR1 MNHNS, CDR2 SASEGT. CDR3 DNA: TGTGCCAGCTCCGAATCAAGCGTAAGATCCTACGAGCAGTACTTC. Translated: CASSESSVRSYEQYF.

The rearrangement links TRBV6-1 to TRBJ1-2; TRBD1 matches 9 bases. The germline V gene encodes CDR1 MNHNS and CDR2 SASEGT. The CDR3 has 14 amino acids. With V trimmed by 6 bases and J by 8 bases, 10 bases remained unmatched. The CDR3 DNA is TGTGCCAGCAGAGTAGAAACAGGGGGCTTCGGCTACACCTTC. Translated: CASRVETGGFGYTF.

The J gene is TRBJ2-1, the V gene TRBV27; 8 bases are shared with TRBD2. Trimming took 11 bases from V and 3 from J; bases not matched to a gene: 9. The germline gives CDR1 MNHEY, CDR2 SMNVEV (reference sequence). The length of the CDR3 is 14 residues. The CDR3: CASYRGGNYNEQFF. The CDR3 nucleotides read TGTGCCTCCTACCGGGGGGGGAACTACAATGAGCAGTTCTTC.

The chain employs TRBV6-6 and TRBJ1-6; 8 bases align to TRBD1. CDR3 size: 16 residues. Germline CDR1 and CDR2: MNHNY and SVGAGI (reference sequence). Trimming removed 5 bases from V and 10 bases from J; junction bases left unmatched: 13. CDR3 amino acids: CASSAGTGSVSSPLHF. The CDR3 DNA reads as TGTGCCAGCAGTGCTGGGACAGGCTCGGTCAGCTCACCCCTCCACTTT.

This rearrangement joins TRBV5-1 to TRBJ1-6, with 7 bases lining up with TRBD1. Germline-derived CDR1 and CDR2 are SGHRS and YFSETQ. The junction had 10 bases not matched to a gene; V was cut back by 4 bases and J by 9 bases. The CDR3 totals 15 residues. The CDR3 bases are TGCGCCAGCAGCCTCCCCGGACAGGCCTTTTCACCCCTCCACTTT. Its protein is CASSLPGQAFSPLHF. The whole variable domain, filled in from reference TRBV5-1 and TRBJ1-6, reads KAGVTQTPRYLIKTRGQQVTLSCSPISGHRSVSWYQQTPGQGLQFLFEYFSETQRNKGNFPGRFSGRQFSNSRSEMNVSTLELGDSALYLCASSLPGQAFSPLHFGNGTRLTVT.

This chain links TRBV18 with TRBJ2-3, with TRBD2 as a possible D gene (6 bases). Looked up from germline, CDR1 is KGHSH and CDR2 is LQKENI. V lost 4 bases, J lost 1 base, and 15 bases lay in between. This CDR3 has 16 residues. CDR3 region: CASSLYAGQGTDTQYF. CDR3 DNA: TGTGCCAGCTCACTTTATGCGGGGCAGGGCACAGATACGCAGTATTTT.

The gene calls are TRBV4-1 and TRBJ1-3; D ambiguous. The CDR3 loop spans 15 amino acids. Germline CDR1 MGHRA, CDR2 YSYEKL. V gave up 0 bases and J gave up 0 bases, with 6 bases separating them. The CDR3: CASSQDRFSGNTIYF. CDR3 coding DNA: TGCGCCAGCAGCCAAGATCGGTTCTCTGGAAACACCATATATTTT.

The chain carries TRBV2 and TRBJ2-5; D not resolved. Trimming removed 7 bases at V and 0 bases at J, with 6 bases between. This CDR3 spans 12 amino acids. Germline CDR1 SNHLY, CDR2 FYNNEI. CDR3 nucleotide sequence: TGTGCCAGCAATATTTACCAAGAGACCCAGTACTTC. This translates into CASNIYQETQYF.

The chain carries TRBV7-9 and TRBJ2-7, with 10 nucleotides matching TRBD1. V was pared by 2 bases and J by 2 bases, with 3 bases of the junction left unmatched. The germline CDR1 and CDR2 sequences are SEHNR and FQNEAQ (reference sequence). The CDR3 has 15 amino acids. The CDR3, as DNA: TGTGCCAGCAGCTTACCCGGGACAGGGGCCTACGAGCAGTACTTC. Its protein is CASSLPGTGAYEQYF.

This clone was observed once. DNA for the CDR3: TGTGCCAGCAGCACAGGGGGCGGTGAGCAGTTCTTC. This encodes CASSTGGGEQFF. The chain couples TRBV11-3 to TRBJ2-1, with TRBD1 matching 9 bases. In germline, CDR1 is SGHNT, CDR2 YENEEA. The CDR3 consists of 12 residues. V lost 5 bases, J lost 9 bases, and 2 bases stayed unmatched.